The T cell receptor (beta chain) described here comes from a study of shared clonotypes between healthy human individuals. The study's findings and limits: The four-donor shared clonotypes exceeded non-shared clonotypes in generation probability, with non-shared ones scoring lower. Sampling included only blood; tissue repertoires likely differ.

V was cut by 5 bases and J by 3 bases, with 14 bases left in between. Germline values: CDR1 MNHEY, CDR2 SMNVEV (reference sequence). There are 15 residues in the CDR3. A note on this clone: Its antigen remains unidentified.

Genomic DNA per cell subset filled all wells of several immunoSEQ plates. Under the authors' procedure: Filtering differed since immunoSEQ provided only junctions, with no quality scores. TCRdb keeps only in-frame clones here, not all; method: immunoSEQ multiplex PCR. V and J calls and clone size are copied from that table; D and trimming were computed from the DNA. The table has millions of clones, about 95% seen once. Terminally differentiated effector memory CD45RA+ cells were left out of the naive CD8 fraction, which was CD45RO-negative and positively selected for CCR7. This sequence originates from a man in his late teens or twenties in good health. Sequenced sample: naive CD8+ T cells sorted from blood. This chain links TRBV27 with TRBJ1-5; D not certain. In nucleotides, the CDR3 is TGTGCCAGCAGTCCTGTCGCCGCGACCAATCAGCCCCAGCATTTT. Protein sequence: CASSPVAATNQPQHF.